This is a list of T cell receptor beta chains from one sample in a study of response to subunit inactivated influenza vaccine. Via MiXCR, TCRdb re-called the RT-PCR reads, giving one row per CDR3 protein. The data show 500,000 or so distinct CDR3 sequences, 11% seen once. The input for sequencing was PBMCs from blood, taken roughly 46 days after vaccination. The source is a man between 45 and 60 years old who received an inactivated influenza vaccine. Each CDR3 is given with its conserved first and last residue. Where a row states a size, it is once, few, many or the class of an expanded clone; other rows omit it.

CDR3 protein	J gene	clone size	V gene	CDR3 length
CASSLWGANEKLFF	TRBJ1-4	-	TRBV12-3/TRBV12-4	14
CASSGRDSNNEQFF	TRBJ2-1	many	TRBV5-5	14
CASSPGTGDRTQYF	TRBJ2-5	many	TRBV7-2	14
CASSILGQVSVDEQYF	TRBJ2-7	many	TRBV5-1	16
CASRPWDRGNQPQHF	TRBJ1-5	few	TRBV2	15
CASSVVGQVGYEQYF	TRBJ2-7	few	TRBV5-5	15
CASSPRGSGSLRLIYEQYF	TRBJ2-7	few	TRBV5-6	19
CASRAGGGTDTQYF	TRBJ2-3	few	TRBV7-2	14
CASSQSIAEPKYF	TRBJ2-5	-	TRBV7-3	13
CASKKLAPQGEQYF	TRBJ2-7	-	TRBV2	14
CASSAYRDREETQYF	TRBJ2-5	-	TRBV7-6	15
CASSLVGGGDRTEAFF	TRBJ1-1	many	TRBV12-3/TRBV12-4	16
CASRAGTGGMDTQYF	TRBJ2-3	many	TRBV10-2	15
CASSLEGEGRTPLHF	TRBJ1-6	once	TRBV4-3	15
CASSLEKGNSPLHF	TRBJ1-6	few	TRBV7-2	14
CASSPSAAGRTDTQYF	TRBJ2-3	-	TRBV7-8	16
CSARDLRLAGTPNTGELFF	TRBJ2-2	-	TRBV20-1	19
CASSRAINTEAFF	TRBJ1-1	-	TRBV12-3/TRBV12-4	13
CATQQGNTEAFF	TRBJ1-1	-	TRBV25-1	12
CSAQRGRESNGYTF	TRBJ1-2	-	TRBV20-1	14
CAISEGRYSNQPQHF	TRBJ1-5	few	TRBV10-3	15
CASSYSSQGGSAFF	TRBJ1-1	many	TRBV6-5	14
CAWRSGTGPGKLFF	TRBJ1-4	-	TRBV30	14
CASSPWTVKSNTEAFF	TRBJ1-1	-	TRBV7-9	16
CSALTGLAGNEQYF	TRBJ2-7	many	TRBV20-1	14
CSAGTGTF	TRBJ2-7	few	TRBV20-1	8
CAMKVSGTGELFF	TRBJ2-2	few	TRBV10-3	13
CASSFGLAADTQYF	TRBJ2-3	many	TRBV7-2	14
CASSWGGSETQYF	TRBJ2-5	many	TRBV12-3/TRBV12-4	13
CASSLRGTSGGINIQYF	TRBJ2-4	-	TRBV7-2	17
CASSPFRRGIVETQYF	TRBJ2-5	few	TRBV5-6	16
CASSQLLPGPYSYEQYF	TRBJ2-7	-	TRBV3-1	17
CASSLKGGRTEAFF	TRBJ1-1	few	TRBV5-1	14
CASSFNWGETQYF	TRBJ2-5	few	TRBV7-9	13
CASSLDGTADTDTQYF	TRBJ2-3	few	TRBV5-1	16
CASSPQGQGNNEQFF	TRBJ2-1	few	TRBV18	15
CASSYVGGATDTQYF	TRBJ2-3	many	TRBV6-5	15
CATSRDRAYNSPLHF	TRBJ1-6	-	TRBV15	15
CASSQDQLNSYNSPLHF	TRBJ1-6	-	TRBV4-2	17
CASSSRGTGQENTEAFF	TRBJ1-1	-	TRBV7-9	17
CASSFVAGAHTQYF	TRBJ2-3	many	TRBV7-9	14
CASSRTFQTSTDTQYF	TRBJ2-3	-	TRBV6-1	16
CASSLRGREGLFF	TRBJ2-2	-	TRBV7-2	13
CSAHHGVYEQYF	TRBJ2-7	-	TRBV20-1	12
CASSLFSDAGDNEQFF	TRBJ2-1	many	TRBV11-2	16
CASSFPGHENSPLHF	TRBJ1-6	-	TRBV7-2	15